What follows are 25 T cell receptor gamma chains derived from one specimen sequenced in a study of gamma-delta chains in newborns, infants, children (dated by TCRdb to 2018 to 2020). For sequencing, an Illumina MiSeq was employed. Public reads were reanalyzed in TCRdb with CATT, and rows carrying the same DNA were merged afterwards. Recorded for this sample are approximately 850 gamma-chain clones; about 2.5% of them occurred a single time. In total, the top ten clones hold around 25% of the sample. Material for sequencing was blood. All receptors come from a child who was a newborn, infant or young child, either healthy, febrile or measles-vaccinated (not recorded which).

In this sample, this clone turned up a few times. The protein that TCRdb holds for this DNA derives from a much larger clone and differs from the translated DNA at residue 2, which likely indicates a read error; the protein shown here is translated from the DNA. The chain combines TRGV8 with TRGJP1. CDR3 length equals 14 residues. CDR1 and CDR2 (germline): VENAVY, YDSYNSRV. The CDR3 reads CTTWNSSTGWFKIF. As DNA, the CDR3 is TGTACCACCTGGAATTCCTCCACTGGTTGGTTCAAGATATTT.

This clone is categorized as large. The sample holds other DNA sequences that translate to the same CDR3. The rearrangement uses TRGV3 and TRGJ1 or TRGJ2. Germline CDR1 reads VTNTFY; CDR2 reads YDVSTARD (reference sequence). V lost 3 bases and J lost 4; bases outside the gene matches: 3. CDR3 size: 12 residues. The CDR3 nucleotides are TGTGCCACCTGGGACCGCTATTATAAGAAACTCTTT. Protein sequence: CATWDRYYKKLF.

A remark on this clone: The protein given by TCRdb reflects a much larger clone and differs at residue 6 from this DNA's translation, likely from a read error; the protein shown is the DNA's translation. The chain is built from TRGV8 and TRGJP2. The V and J ends lost 6 bases and 4 bases, in that order; junction bases with no gene match: 5. Germline CDR1 reads VENAVY; CDR2 reads YDSYNSRV. The CDR3 is 13 residues long. The CDR3 reads CATWSASDWIKTF. The CDR3 region has the DNA TGTGCCACCTGGTCCGCTAGTGATTGGATCAAGACGTTT.

Regarding this clone: TCRdb's protein, taken from a much larger clone, differs from this DNA's translation at residue 11, likely owing to a read error; the protein displayed comes from the DNA. CDR3 coding DNA: TGTGCCACCTGGACTCCTAGTAGTGATTGGTTCAAGACGTTT. Protein product: CATWTPSSDWFKTF. The chain couples TRGV2 to TRGJP2. This CDR3 contains 14 residues. Germline lookup yields CDR1 EGSNGY and CDR2 YDSYNSKV.

This clone ranks as large. Other nucleotide sequences from this sample produce the same CDR3. This chain connects TRGV9 to TRGJ1 or TRGJ2. The CDR3 spans 12 residues. Germline V CDR1 and CDR2: GITISATS, ISYDGTV (reference sequence). The V segment lost 2 bases and the J segment 3 bases; nucleotides outside the gene matches: 1. In DNA form, the CDR3 reads TGTGCCTTGTGGGAGGGTTATTATAAGAAACTCTTT. Its translation: CALWEGYYKKLF.

Note on this clone: A much larger clonotype is one base distant, so this may be a read error. The chain links TRGV3 to TRGJ1 or TRGJ2. V was pared by 5 bases and J by 7 bases, with 5 bases of the junction left unmatched. This CDR3 is built from 11 residues. Germline V gene sequence: CDR1 VTNTFY, CDR2 YDVSTARD (reference sequence). The CDR3 loop is CATWGAYKKLF. In DNA, the CDR3 is TGTGCCACCTGGGGCGCCTATAAGAAACTCTTT.

This clone appeared a few times. A read error likely explains this, since a far larger clone differs by one base. This chain links TRGV9 with TRGJP. V was clipped by 0 bases and J by 7 bases; unmatched bases: 3. Germline CDR1 GITISATS, CDR2 ISYDGTV (reference sequence). The CDR3 is 16 residues long. In DNA, the CDR3 is TGTGCCTTGTGGGAGGTGCACGAGTTGGGCAAAAAAATCAAGGTATTT. Translated: CALWEVHELGKKIKVF.

This clone has only a few counts. The amino acid sequence in TCRdb belongs to a much larger clone and departs from this DNA's translation at residue 3, likely a sequencing read error; the sequence shown is translated from the DNA. The rearrangement links TRGV9 to TRGJ1 or TRGJ2. Germline V lookup: CDR1 GITISATS, CDR2 ISYDGTV (reference sequence). This CDR3 contains 11 residues. In nucleotides, the CDR3 is TGTGCCTCGTGGGAGAACGAGAAGAAACTCTTT. Translation gives CASWENEKKLF.

The chain joins TRGV9 to TRGJP. From germline, CDR1 is GITISATS and CDR2 ISYDGTV (reference sequence). This CDR3 has 18 amino acids. V shed 4 bases, J shed 4 bases, and the junction held 10 bases outside the gene matches. Here the CDR3 reads CALWDPRGQELGKKIKVF. In DNA form, the CDR3 reads TGTGCCTTGTGGGACCCTAGGGGACAAGAGTTGGGCAAAAAAATCAAGGTATTT.

Comments on this clone: This is likely an artifact of a read error, given a far larger clone one base away. The sample has other DNA sequences that encode this CDR3 too. The J gene is TRGJ1 or TRGJ2, the V gene TRGV9. Germline V CDR1 and CDR2: GITISATS, ISYDGTV (reference sequence). The CDR3 runs to 14 residues. CDR3: CALWEPKNYYKKLF. The CDR3 coding sequence is TGTGCCCTGTGGGAGCCAAAGAATTATTATAAGAAACTCTTT.

For this clone: The mismatch at residue 14 between this DNA's translation and the TCRdb protein of a much larger clone likely reflects a read error; the protein shown is translated from the DNA. V is TRGV9 and J is TRGJP. CDR1 and CDR2 (germline): GITISATS, ISYDGTV (reference sequence). The CDR3 contains 16 residues. The CDR3 DNA is TGTGCCTTGTGGGAGGGGCCCCGGTTGGGCAAAAAAATCGAGGTATTT. Its protein product is CALWEGPRLGKKIEVF.

This clone was detected only a few times. This likely traces to a read error, being one base from a far larger clone. This sequence joins TRGV4 and TRGJ1 or TRGJ2. Germline V CDR1 and CDR2: EGSTGY, YDSYTSSV. CDR3 length: 11 residues. CDR3 bases: TGCGCCACCTGGGATTATTATAAGAAACTCTTT. It translates to CATWDYYKKLF.

With regard to this clone: This likely came from a read error, as a far larger clone is one base away. The V call is TRGV9, the J call TRGJP. Germline V gene lookup returns CDR1 GITISATS and CDR2 ISYDGTV (reference sequence). The CDR3 runs 15 residues. The CDR3 DNA reads as TGTGCCTTGCGGGAGGTAGAGTTGGGCAAAAAAATCAAGGTATTT. Its translation: CALREVELGKKIKVF.

For this clone: A far larger clone is a single base away, which makes a read error likely. The chain combines TRGV2 with TRGJP2. Germline values: CDR1 EGSNGY, CDR2 YDSYNSKV. The CDR3 loop spans 12 amino acids. The CDR3 here is CAACVRDWIKTF. The DNA for the CDR3 is TGTGCCGCCTGTGTACGCGATTGGATCAAGACGTTT.

A remark on this clone: This probably arose from a read error, given a far larger clone one base away. The V gene is TRGV5, the J gene TRGJ1 or TRGJ2. Germline CDR1 is VINAFY and CDR2 is YDVSNSKD. Trimming removed 3 bases from V and 4 bases from J; junction bases left unmatched: 0. The CDR3 is 11 amino acids. The DNA of the CDR3 is TGTGCCACCTGGGACTATTATAAGAAACTCTTT. Protein product: CATWDYYKKLF.

By share, this clone ranks as large (0.1 to 1%). The sample has other DNA sequences that encode this CDR3 too. V usage is TRGV9 and J usage is TRGJP1. Trimming at V came to 5 bases and at J to 0 bases, leaving 12 bases not matched to a gene. CDR1 and CDR2 from the germline V gene are GITISATS and ISYDGTV (reference sequence). The CDR3 sequence is 17 residues long. CDR3 protein: CALWAHHPDTTGWFKIF. DNA for the CDR3: TGTGCCTTGTGGGCCCACCATCCGGATACCACTGGTTGGTTCAAGATATTT.

By frequency in the sample, this clone is large (0.1 to 1%). The sample carries other DNA sequences with the same CDR3. This sequence joins TRGV4 and TRGJ1 or TRGJ2. Per the germline V gene, CDR1 is EGSTGY and CDR2 is YDSYTSSV. V shed 5 bases and J 9 bases; nucleotides not matched to a gene: 4. This CDR3 comprises 10 residues. As DNA, the CDR3 is TGTGCCACCTGGGTCGTTAAGAAACTCTTT. It encodes CATWVVKKLF.

This clone is large (0.1 to 1%) in the sample. The same CDR3 arises from other DNA sequences in this sample as well. The genes are TRGV4 and TRGJ1 or TRGJ2. J gave up 3 bases and V 1 base, and 3 bases lay outside the gene matches. The CDR3 loop spans 13 amino acids. In germline, CDR1 is EGSTGY, CDR2 YDSYTSSV. CDR3 DNA: TGTGCCACCTGGGATGGAGGTTATTATAAGAAACTCTTT. Its translation is CATWDGGYYKKLF.

In this sample, this clone turned up a few times. Translating this DNA gives a protein that differs at residue 4 from the TCRdb one, which belongs to a much larger clone; a read error is likely, and the protein shown is this translation. This sequence joins TRGV3 and TRGJ1 or TRGJ2. The germline CDR1 and CDR2 sequences are VTNTFY and YDVSTARD (reference sequence). The CDR3 has 13 amino acids. CDR3 nucleotide sequence: TGTGCCACCCGGGACAGGCAGGGTTATAAGAAACTCTTT. As protein: CATRDRQGYKKLF.

This clone was observed a few times. A read error likely explains this, since a far larger clone differs by one base. Other nucleotide sequences in the sample specify the same CDR3. The V gene is TRGV9, the J gene TRGJP. This CDR3 has 18 amino acids. Germline lookup yields CDR1 GITISATS and CDR2 ISYDGTV (reference sequence). The CDR3 nucleotides are TGTGCCCTGTGGGAGGTGCATTTGTCAGAGTTGGGCAAAAAAATCAAGGTATTT. Translated: CALWEVHLSELGKKIKVF.

This clone was seen more than once but under ten times. The translation of this DNA and the TCRdb protein of a much larger clone differ at residue 9, probably owing to a read error; the protein shown here is translated from the DNA. The V gene is TRGV9, the J gene TRGJP. CDR1 and CDR2 from the germline V gene are GITISATS and ISYDGTV (reference sequence). The CDR3 totals 16 residues. CDR3 amino acids: CALWEPQESGKKIKVF. The CDR3 region has the DNA TGTGCCTTGTGGGAGCCTCAAGAGTCGGGCAAAAAAATCAAGGTATTT.

By frequency in the sample, this clone is hyperexpanded (1% or more). The same CDR3 is also encoded by other DNA sequences in this sample. V and J are TRGV9 and TRGJP. With V trimmed by 1 base and J by 4 bases, 1 base remained unmatched. This CDR3 contains 16 residues. CDR1 is GITISATS, CDR2 ISYDGTV, per germline (reference sequence). CDR3 DNA: TGTGCCTTGTGGGAGGTACAAGAGTTGGGCAAAAAAATCAAGGTATTT. It encodes CALWEVQELGKKIKVF.

In the case of this clone: The TCRdb record carries a much larger clone's protein, which differs from this DNA's translation at residue 4; a read error is the likely cause, and the protein listed here is the DNA translation. V gene TRGV9 combines with J gene TRGJP. Germline V gene lookup returns CDR1 GITISATS and CDR2 ISYDGTV (reference sequence). The CDR3 contains 16 residues. The CDR3 here is CALRDMGGLGKKIKVF. CDR3 in DNA: TGTGCCTTGCGGGATATGGGAGGGTTGGGCAAAAAAATCAAGGTATTT.

This clone turned up a few times. TCRdb's entry gives the protein of a much larger clone, which mismatches this DNA's translation at residue 10, likely from a read error; the protein reported here is translated from the DNA. The CDR3 protein is CATWDIPRSGWIKTF. CDR3 in DNA: TGTGCCACCTGGGACATCCCGCGGAGTGGTTGGATCAAGACGTTT. J is TRGJP2 and V is TRGV3. CDR3 length equals 15 residues. CDR1 is VTNTFY, CDR2 YDVSTARD, per germline (reference sequence).

This clone has a handful of counts. A much larger clone sits a single nucleotide away, making a read error possible. In the same sample, other DNA sequences code for this CDR3. The chain carries TRGV9 and TRGJP. This CDR3 spans 17 amino acids. Germline lookup yields CDR1 GITISATS and CDR2 ISYDGTV (reference sequence). The CDR3 DNA sequence: TGTGCCTTGTGGGAGGCCCCACAAGAGTTGGGCAAAAAAATCAAGGTGTTT. Its translation is CALWEAPQELGKKIKVF.